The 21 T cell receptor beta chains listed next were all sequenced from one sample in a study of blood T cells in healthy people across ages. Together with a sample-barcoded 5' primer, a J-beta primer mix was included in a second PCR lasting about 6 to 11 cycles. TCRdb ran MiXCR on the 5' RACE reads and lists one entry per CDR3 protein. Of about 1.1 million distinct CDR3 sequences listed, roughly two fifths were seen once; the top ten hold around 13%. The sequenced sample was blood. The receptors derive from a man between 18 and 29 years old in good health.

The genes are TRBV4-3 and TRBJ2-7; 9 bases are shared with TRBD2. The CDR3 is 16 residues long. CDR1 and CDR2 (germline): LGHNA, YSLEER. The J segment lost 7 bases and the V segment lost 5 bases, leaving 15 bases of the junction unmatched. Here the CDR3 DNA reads TGCGCCAGCAGCGTGCTAGCGGGGAATCCCTACAATGAGCAGTACTTC. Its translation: CASSVLAGNPYNEQYF.

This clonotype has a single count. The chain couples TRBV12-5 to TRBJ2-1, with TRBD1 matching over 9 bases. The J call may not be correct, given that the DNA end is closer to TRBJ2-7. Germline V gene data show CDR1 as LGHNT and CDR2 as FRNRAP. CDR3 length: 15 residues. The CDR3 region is CASGLPGQGLNEQYF. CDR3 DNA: TGTGCTAGTGGTCTCCCGGGACAGGGCTTAAATGAGCAGTACTTC.

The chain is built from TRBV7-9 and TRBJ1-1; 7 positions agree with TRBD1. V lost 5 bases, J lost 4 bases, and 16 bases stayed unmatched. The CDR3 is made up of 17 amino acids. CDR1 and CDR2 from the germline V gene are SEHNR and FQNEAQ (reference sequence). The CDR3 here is CASSADRVDFVGTEAFF. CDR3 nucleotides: TGTGCCAGCAGCGCCGACAGGGTTGACTTTGTTGGCACTGAAGCTTTCTTT. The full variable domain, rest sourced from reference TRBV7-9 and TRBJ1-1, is DTGVSQNPRHKITKRGQNVTFRCDPISEHNRLYWYRQTLGQGPEFLTYFQNEAQLEKSRLLSDRFSAERPKGSFSTLEIQRTEQGDSAMYLCASSADRVDFVGTEAFFGQGTRLTVV.

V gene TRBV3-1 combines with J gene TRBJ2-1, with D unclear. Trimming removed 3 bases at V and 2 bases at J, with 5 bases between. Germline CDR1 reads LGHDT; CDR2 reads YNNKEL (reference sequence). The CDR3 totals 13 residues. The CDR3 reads CASSHRPYNEQFF. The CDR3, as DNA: TGTGCCAGCAGCCATCGCCCCTACAATGAGCAGTTCTTC.

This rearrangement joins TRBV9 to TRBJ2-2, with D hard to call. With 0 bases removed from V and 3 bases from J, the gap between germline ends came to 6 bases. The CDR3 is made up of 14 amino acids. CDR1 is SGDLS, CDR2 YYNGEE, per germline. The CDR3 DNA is TGTGCCAGCAGCGTAGCTGAATACACCGGGGAGCTGTTTTTT. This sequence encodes CASSVAEYTGELFF.

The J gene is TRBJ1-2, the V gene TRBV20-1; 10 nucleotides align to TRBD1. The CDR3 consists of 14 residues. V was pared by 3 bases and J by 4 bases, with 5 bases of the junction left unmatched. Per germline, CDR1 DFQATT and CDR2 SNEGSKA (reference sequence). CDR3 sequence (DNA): TGCAGTGCTAGTGACCGGGACAGGGGCTATGGCTACACCTTC. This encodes CSASDRDRGYGYTF.

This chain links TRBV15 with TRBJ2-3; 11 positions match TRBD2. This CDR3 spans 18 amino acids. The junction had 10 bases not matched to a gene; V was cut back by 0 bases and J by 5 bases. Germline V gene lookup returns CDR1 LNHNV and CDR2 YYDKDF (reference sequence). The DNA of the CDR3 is TGTGCCACCAGCAGAGAGTTAACTAGCGGGGGTCTCATAGATACGCAGTATTTT. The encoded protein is CATSRELTSGGLIDTQYF.

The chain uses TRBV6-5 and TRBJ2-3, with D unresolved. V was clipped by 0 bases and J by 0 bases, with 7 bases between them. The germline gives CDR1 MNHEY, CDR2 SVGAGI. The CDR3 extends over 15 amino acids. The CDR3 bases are TGTGCCAGCAGTTACTCTGGTCAGAGCACAGATACGCAGTATTTT. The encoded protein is CASSYSGQSTDTQYF.

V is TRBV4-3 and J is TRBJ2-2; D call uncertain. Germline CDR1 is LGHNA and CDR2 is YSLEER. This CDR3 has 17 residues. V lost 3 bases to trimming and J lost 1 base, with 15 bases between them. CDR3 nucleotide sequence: TGCGCCAGCAGCCATTGGGATATGGACGGGAACACCGGGGAGCTGTTTTTT. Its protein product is CASSHWDMDGNTGELFF.

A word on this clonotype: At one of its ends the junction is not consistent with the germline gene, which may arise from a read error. CDR3 region: CATRTENYGYIF. The CDR3 coding sequence is TGTGCCACCAGGACAGAGAACTATGGCTACATCTTC. This chain connects TRBV10-3 to TRBJ1-2, with D perhaps TRBD1 (6 bases). Germline assignment: CDR1 ENHRY and CDR2 SYGVKD. The CDR3 has 12 residues.

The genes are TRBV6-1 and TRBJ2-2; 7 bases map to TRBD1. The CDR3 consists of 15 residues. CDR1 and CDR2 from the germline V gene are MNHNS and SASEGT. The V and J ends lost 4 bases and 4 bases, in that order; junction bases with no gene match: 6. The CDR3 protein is CASSATGYFTGELFF. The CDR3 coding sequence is TGTGCCAGCAGTGCGACAGGGTATTTCACCGGGGAGCTGTTTTTT.

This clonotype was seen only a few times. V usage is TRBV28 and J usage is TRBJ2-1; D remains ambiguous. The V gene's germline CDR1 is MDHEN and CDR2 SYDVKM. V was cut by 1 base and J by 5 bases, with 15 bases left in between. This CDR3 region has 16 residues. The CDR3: CASSLSPAFRDNEQFF. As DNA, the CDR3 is TGTGCCAGCAGTTTATCCCCGGCGTTCAGAGACAATGAGCAGTTCTTC.

The CDR3 reads CASSATSGGFYEQYF. CDR3 bases: TGTGCCAGCAGCGCTACTAGCGGGGGGTTCTATGAGCAGTACTTC. The chain couples TRBV14 to TRBJ2-5; 12 nucleotides agree with TRBD2. CDR3 length equals 15 residues. Germline-derived CDR1 and CDR2 are SGHDN and FVKESK. V was clipped by 5 bases and J by 11 bases; unmatched bases: 12.

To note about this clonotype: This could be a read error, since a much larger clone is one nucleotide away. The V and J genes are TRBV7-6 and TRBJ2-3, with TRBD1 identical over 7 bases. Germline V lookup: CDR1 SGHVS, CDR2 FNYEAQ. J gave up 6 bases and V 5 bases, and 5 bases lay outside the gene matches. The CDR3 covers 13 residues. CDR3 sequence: CASSVGQDDTQYF. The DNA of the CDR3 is TGTGCCAGCAGCGTAGGACAGGACGATACGCAGTATTTT.

The CDR3 coding sequence is TGCGCCAGCAGCCAAGATGTGCGGGGGGGTAACACCGGGGAGCTGTTTTTT. Translated: CASSQDVRGGNTGELFF. The V call is TRBV4-3, the J call TRBJ2-2, with 9 bases matching TRBD2. J lost 2 bases, V lost 0 bases, and 4 bases had no gene match. The germline CDR1 and CDR2 sequences are LGHNA and YSLEER. There are 17 residues in the CDR3.

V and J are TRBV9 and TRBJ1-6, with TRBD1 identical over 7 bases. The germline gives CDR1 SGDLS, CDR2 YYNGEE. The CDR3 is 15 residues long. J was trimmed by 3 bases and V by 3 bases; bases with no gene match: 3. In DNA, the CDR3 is TGTGCCAGCAGCGACAGGGGTAACTATAATTCACCCCTCCACTTT. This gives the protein CASSDRGNYNSPLHF.

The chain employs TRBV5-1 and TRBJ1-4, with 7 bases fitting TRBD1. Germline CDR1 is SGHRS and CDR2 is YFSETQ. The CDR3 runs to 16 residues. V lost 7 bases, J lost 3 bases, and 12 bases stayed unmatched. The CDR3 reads CASAKGGELANEKLFF. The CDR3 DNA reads TGCGCCAGCGCGAAAGGGGGCGAGTTAGCTAATGAAAAACTGTTTTTT.

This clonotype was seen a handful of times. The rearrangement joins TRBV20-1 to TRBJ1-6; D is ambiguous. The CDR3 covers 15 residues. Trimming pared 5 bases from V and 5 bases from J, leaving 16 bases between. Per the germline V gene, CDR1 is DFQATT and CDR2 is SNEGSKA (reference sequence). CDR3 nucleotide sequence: TGCAGTGCTCATGAAAGAGGGTCCAATAATTCACCCCTCCACTTT. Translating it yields CSAHERGSNNSPLHF.

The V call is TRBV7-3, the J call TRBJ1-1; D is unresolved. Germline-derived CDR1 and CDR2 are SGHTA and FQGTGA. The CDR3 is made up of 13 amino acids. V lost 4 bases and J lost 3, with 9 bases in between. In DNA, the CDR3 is TGTGCCAGCAGCTCCCAACCGGACACTGAAGCTTTCTTT. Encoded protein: CASSSQPDTEAFF.

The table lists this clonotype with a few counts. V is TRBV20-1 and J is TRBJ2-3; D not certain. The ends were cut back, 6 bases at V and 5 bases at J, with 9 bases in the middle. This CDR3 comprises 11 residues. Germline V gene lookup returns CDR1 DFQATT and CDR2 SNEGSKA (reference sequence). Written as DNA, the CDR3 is TGCAGTGCGGTCAAGGGAGATACGCAGTATTTT. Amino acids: CSAVKGDTQYF.

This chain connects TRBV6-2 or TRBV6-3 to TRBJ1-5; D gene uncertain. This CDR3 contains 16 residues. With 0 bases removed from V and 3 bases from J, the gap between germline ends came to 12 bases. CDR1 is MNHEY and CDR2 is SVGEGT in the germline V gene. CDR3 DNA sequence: TGTGCCAGCAGTTACTCCGCAGGCATCTACAATCAGCCCCAGCATTTT. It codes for CASSYSAGIYNQPQHF.